This T cell receptor (beta chain) stems from a study of blood T cells in healthy people across ages. Study outcomes and limitations: Estimates drawn from one million T cells were deemed to understate diversity. PBMCs were not sorted, which prevented a conclusive comparison of naive versus antigen-experienced cells.

Each sample provided at least 6 micrograms of extracted total RNA. Sample-barcoded 5' priming and a J-beta primer mix drove a second PCR of roughly 6 to 12 cycles. TCRdb re-derived calls from the 5' RACE reads in MiXCR, one entry per CDR3 protein. The sample shows hundreds of thousands of distinct CDR3 sequences, over 45% of them seen only once. With respect to this clonotype: Its specificity is not known.

V was pared by 0 bases and J by 0 bases, with 5 bases between. CDR1 and CDR2 from the germline V gene are MNHNY and SVGAGI (reference sequence). The CDR3 has 15 amino acids. The sequence came from a woman between 55 and 75 years old in good health. The sequencing sample was made of blood. The chain combines TRBV6-6 with TRBJ1-4; D uncertain. The CDR3 sequence: CASSYSGTTNEKLFF. The CDR3 nucleotides are TGTGCCAGCAGTTACTCGGGTACAACTAATGAAAAACTGTTTTTT.